This T cell receptor beta chain came from a study of shared clonotypes between healthy human individuals. Overall study: The cohort comprised two women and a few men. Their ages spanned 18 to 49 years.

The CDR3 extends over 13 amino acids. Germline V gene lookup returns CDR1 MNHNS and CDR2 SASEGT. The V end lost 6 bases, the J end lost 7 bases, and 12 bases lay between the germline ends. Concerning this clone itself: Antigen: not known.

Findings and caveats of the study: In the sorted subsets, rarefaction showed sequencing was incomplete despite large depth.

Profiling relied on immunoSEQ multiplex PCR, and the TCRdb table lists in-frame clones only, not all of them. The data show more than 2 million clones, with 95% seen just once and roughly 0.13% held by the top ten. This rearrangement joins TRBV6-1 to TRBJ1-4; the D gene is possibly TRBD1 (5 bases). The source material was naive CD4+ T cells sorted from blood. Subset described: CD45RA+ positively selected. The source of this sequence is a man aged 18-30 years in good health. CDR3: CASRTRVGEKLFF. The CDR3 DNA reads TGTGCCAGCAGAACCAGGGTTGGTGAAAAACTGTTTTTT.